The clone carrying this T cell receptor beta chain was observed at least ten times. Antigen: not known. This CDR3 is built from 16 residues. V shed 5 bases and J 4 bases; nucleotides not matched to a gene: 10. Germline V CDR1 and CDR2: SGHTA, FQGNSA. This sample stems from a study of T cell repertoires in cytomegalovirus infection. Study at large: Public signatures in TCR beta pointed to CMV infection and matching HLA type.

Study-level results: Cumulated frequencies of public TCR beta families served to identify carriers of CMV plus the relevant HLA. The study found HLA-C-restricted CMV-specific TCR beta clonotypes dominating the ex vivo response.

TCRdb passed the reads through MiXCR, listing each CDR3 protein once. The table shows some 400,000 distinct CDR3 sequences, with around 18% occurring only once. This sequence originates from a human donor in good health (CMV status not recorded). Some clones in this sample may be carry-over from other donors' samples. The rearrangement joins TRBV7-2 to TRBJ2-3; 9 bases agree with TRBD2. Sequencing was done on a sample of PBMCs. The CDR3 loop reads CASSPAGLANPDTQYF. In DNA form, the CDR3 reads TGTGCCAGCAGCCCAGCGGGACTAGCTAATCCAGATACGCAGTATTTT.